The clone carrying this TCR beta chain was counted only a few times. This specimen comes from a study of blood T cells in healthy people across ages. The CDR3 has 15 residues. Germline V gives CDR1 WSHSY, CDR2 SAAADI. With 0 bases clipped from V and 4 bases from J, the junction kept 5 bases outside the gene matches. Sample-barcoded 5' priming and a J-beta primer mix drove a second PCR of roughly 7 to 11 cycles. Tagging of each cDNA molecule was performed by a template-switch adaptor with 12 random nucleotides. TCRdb used MiXCR to reprocess the 5' RACE reads, holding one entry per CDR3 protein. Of over a million distinct CDR3 sequences listed, roughly 40% are singletons. Samples each yielded at least 5 micrograms of total RNA.

Sequencing was done on a sample of blood. This chain links TRBV10-2 with TRBJ2-5, with 7 bases that match TRBD2. The clonotype originates from a woman younger than 30 in good health. This CDR3 reads CASSESGTNRETQYF. The CDR3 DNA follows: TGCGCCAGCAGTGAGTCTGGGACTAATCGAGAGACCCAGTACTTC.